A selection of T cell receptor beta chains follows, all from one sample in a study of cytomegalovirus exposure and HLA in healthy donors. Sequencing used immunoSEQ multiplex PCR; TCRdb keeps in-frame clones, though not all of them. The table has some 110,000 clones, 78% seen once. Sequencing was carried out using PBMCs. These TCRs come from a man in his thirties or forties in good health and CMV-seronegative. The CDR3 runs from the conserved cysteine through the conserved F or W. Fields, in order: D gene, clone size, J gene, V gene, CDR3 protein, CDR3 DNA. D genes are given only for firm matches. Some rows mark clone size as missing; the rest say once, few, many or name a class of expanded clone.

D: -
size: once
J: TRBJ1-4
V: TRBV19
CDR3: CASSFGQTNNEKLFF
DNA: TGTGCCAGTAGCTTTGGACAGACTAATAATGAAAAACTGTTTTTT

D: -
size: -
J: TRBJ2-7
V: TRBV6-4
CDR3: CASRTPFPYEQYF
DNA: TGTGCCAGCAGGACTCCCTTTCCCTACGAGCAGTACTTC

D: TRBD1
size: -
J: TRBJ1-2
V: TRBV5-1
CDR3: CASSLGDRTDGYTF
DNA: TGCGCCAGCAGCTTGGGGGACAGGACGGATGGCTACACCTTC

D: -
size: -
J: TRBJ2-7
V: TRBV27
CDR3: CASSLFHESYEQYF
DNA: TGTGCCAGCAGTCTTTTCCACGAGTCGTACGAGCAGTACTTC

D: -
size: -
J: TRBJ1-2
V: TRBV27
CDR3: CASSFGRGNGYTF
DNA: TGTGCCAGCAGTTTTGGCAGGGGCAATGGCTACACCTTC

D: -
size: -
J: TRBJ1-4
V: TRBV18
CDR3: CASSAGSPNEKLFF
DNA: TGTGCCAGCTCAGCAGGGTCCCCTAATGAAAAACTGTTTTTT

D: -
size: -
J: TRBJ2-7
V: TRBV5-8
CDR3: CATGRGQSSYEQYF
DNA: TGTGCCACAGGCAGGGGCCAGAGCTCCTACGAGCAGTACTTC

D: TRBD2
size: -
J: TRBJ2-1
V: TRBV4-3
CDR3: CASSQEGWAGAPYEQFF
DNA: TGCGCCAGCAGCCAAGAGGGGTGGGCGGGAGCCCCCTACGAGCAGTTCTTC

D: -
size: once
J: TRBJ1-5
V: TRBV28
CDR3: CASSFRQGNSNQPQHF
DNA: TGTGCCAGCAGTTTTAGGCAGGGGAATAGCAATCAGCCCCAGCATTTT

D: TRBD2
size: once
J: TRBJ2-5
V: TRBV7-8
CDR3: CASSRLALETQYF
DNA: TGTGCCAGCAGCAGACTAGCTCTGGAGACCCAGTACTTC

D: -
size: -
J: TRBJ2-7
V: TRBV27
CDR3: CASSSGSAYEQYF
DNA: TGTGCCAGCAGTTCAGGATCGGCCTACGAGCAGTACTTC

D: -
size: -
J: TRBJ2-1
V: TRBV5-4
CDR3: CASRRDNEQFF
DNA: TGTGCCAGCCGGCGGGACAATGAGCAGTTCTTC

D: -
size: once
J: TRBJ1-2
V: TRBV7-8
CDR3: CASSQQGFGGYTF
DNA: TGTGCCAGCAGTCAACAGGGATTCGGGGGCTACACCTTC

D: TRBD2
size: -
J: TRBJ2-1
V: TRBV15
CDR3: CATSREGGMEQFF
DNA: TGTGCCACCAGCAGAGAGGGAGGGATGGAGCAGTTCTTC

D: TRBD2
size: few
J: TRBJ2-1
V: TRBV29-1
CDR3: CSVEPGTSGSDNEQFF
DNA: TGCAGCGTTGAACCCGGGACTAGCGGGAGTGACAATGAGCAGTTCTTC

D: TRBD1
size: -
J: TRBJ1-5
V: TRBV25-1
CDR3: CASSEGDRVQERPQHF
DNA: TGTGCCAGCAGTGAGGGAGACAGGGTGCAGGAAAGGCCCCAGCATTTT

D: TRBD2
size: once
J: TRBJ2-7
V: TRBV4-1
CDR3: CASRRLAGAYEQYF
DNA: TGCGCCAGCAGAAGACTAGCGGGGGCCTACGAGCAGTACTTC

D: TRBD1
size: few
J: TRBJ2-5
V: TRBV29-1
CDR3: CSAGTGGTWETQYF
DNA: TGCAGCGCGGGGACAGGGGGCACGTGGGAGACCCAGTACTTC

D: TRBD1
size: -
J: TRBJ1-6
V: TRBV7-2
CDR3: CASSFGTGQGTLYSPLHF
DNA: TGTGCCAGCAGCTTCGGAACGGGACAGGGGACCCTTTATTCACCCCTCCACTTT

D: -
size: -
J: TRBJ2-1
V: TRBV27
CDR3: CASSVQGFEQFF
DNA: TGTGCCAGCAGTGTACAGGGTTTTGAGCAGTTCTTC

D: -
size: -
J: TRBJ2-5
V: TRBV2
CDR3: CASSVRQPQETQYF
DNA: TGTGCCAGCAGTGTACGACAGCCCCAAGAGACCCAGTACTTC

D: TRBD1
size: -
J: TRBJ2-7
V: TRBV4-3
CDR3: CASSQDRDSSYEQYF
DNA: TGCGCCAGCAGCCAAGATAGGGACAGCTCCTACGAGCAGTACTTC

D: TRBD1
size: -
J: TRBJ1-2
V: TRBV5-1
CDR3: CASSPGTASRDYGYTF
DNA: TGCGCCAGCAGCCCGGGGACAGCCTCCCGAGACTATGGCTACACCTTC

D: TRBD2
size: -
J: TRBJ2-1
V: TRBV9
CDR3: CASSVDISGTPFYNEQFF
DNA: TGTGCCAGCAGCGTAGATATTAGCGGGACCCCTTTCTACAATGAGCAGTTCTTC

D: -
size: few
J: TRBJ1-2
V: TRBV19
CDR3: CASSIYEGEYGYTF
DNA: TGTGCCAGTAGTATATATGAGGGCGAGTATGGCTACACCTTC

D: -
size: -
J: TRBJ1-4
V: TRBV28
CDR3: CASSSPPGKLFF
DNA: TGTGCCAGCAGTTCCCCCCCAGGAAAACTGTTTTTT

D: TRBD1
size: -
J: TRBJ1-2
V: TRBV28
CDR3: CASSLTGTVYGYTF
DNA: TGTGCCAGCAGTTTAACCGGGACAGTGTATGGCTACACCTTC

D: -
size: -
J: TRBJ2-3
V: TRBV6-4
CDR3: CASSDGSDTDTQYF
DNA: TGTGCCAGCAGTGACGGCTCCGACACAGATACGCAGTATTTT

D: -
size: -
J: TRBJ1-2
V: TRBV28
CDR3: CASSPTWGGGYGYTF
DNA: TGTGCCAGCAGTCCGACCTGGGGGGGAGGCTATGGCTACACCTTC

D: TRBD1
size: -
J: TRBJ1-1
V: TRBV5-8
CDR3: CASTRTGRGTEAFF
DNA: TGTGCCAGCACCAGGACAGGGAGAGGGACTGAAGCTTTCTTT

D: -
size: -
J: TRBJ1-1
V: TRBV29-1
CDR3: CSGNRLNTEAFF
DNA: TGCAGCGGAAACAGACTGAACACTGAAGCTTTCTTT

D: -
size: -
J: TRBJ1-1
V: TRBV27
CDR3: CASIPLSEARAVKAFF
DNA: TGTGCCAGCATACCTCTCTCAGAGGCGAGGGCTGTTAAAGCTTTCTTT

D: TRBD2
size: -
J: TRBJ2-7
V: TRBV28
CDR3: CASSLLGLAGSGAEQYF
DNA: TGTGCCAGCAGTTTACTGGGGCTAGCGGGATCGGGAGCCGAGCAGTACTTC

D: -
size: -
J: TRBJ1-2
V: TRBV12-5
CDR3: CASGGGGSYYGYTF
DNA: TGTGCTAGTGGAGGGGGGGGGAGCTACTATGGCTACACCTTC

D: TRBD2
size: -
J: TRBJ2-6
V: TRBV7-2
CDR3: CASSRLAGSSGANVLTF
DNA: TGTGCCAGCAGCCGGCTAGCGGGGAGCTCTGGGGCCAACGTCCTGACTTTC

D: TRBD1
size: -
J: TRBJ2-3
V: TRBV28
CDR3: CASSLDRERTDTQYF
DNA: TGTGCCAGCAGCCTGGACAGGGAACGCACAGATACGCAGTATTTT

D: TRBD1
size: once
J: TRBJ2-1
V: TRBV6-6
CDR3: CASSYPPGQGANEQFF
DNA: TGTGCCAGCAGTTATCCACCGGGACAGGGGGCGAATGAGCAGTTCTTC

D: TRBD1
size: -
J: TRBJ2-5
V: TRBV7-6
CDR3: CASSMSGGEGETQYF
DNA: TGTGCCAGCAGCATGTCAGGGGGCGAGGGAGAGACCCAGTACTTC

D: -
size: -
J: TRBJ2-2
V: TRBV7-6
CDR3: CASSHRLPSDTGELFF
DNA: TGTGCCAGCAGCCACCGACTCCCCAGCGACACCGGGGAGCTGTTTTTT

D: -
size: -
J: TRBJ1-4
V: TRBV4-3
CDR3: CASSQNQREKLFF
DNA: TGCGCCAGCAGCCAAAACCAGCGGGAAAAACTGTTTTTT

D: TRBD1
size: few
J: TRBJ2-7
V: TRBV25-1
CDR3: CASSERTGSSYEQYF
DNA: TGTGCCAGCAGTGAACGGACAGGGAGCTCCTACGAGCAGTACTTC

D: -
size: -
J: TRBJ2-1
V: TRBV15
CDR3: CATSRELERGFEQFF
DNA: TGTGCCACCAGCAGAGAACTTGAACGGGGGTTTGAGCAGTTCTTC

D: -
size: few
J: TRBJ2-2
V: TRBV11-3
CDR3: CASSLGYGQTPTGELFF
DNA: TGTGCCAGCAGCTTAGGGTATGGACAAACACCCACCGGGGAGCTGTTTTTT

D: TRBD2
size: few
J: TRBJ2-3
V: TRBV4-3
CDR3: CASSQVPSGGFTDTQYF
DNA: TGCGCCAGCAGCCAAGTTCCTAGCGGGGGGTTCACAGATACGCAGTATTTT

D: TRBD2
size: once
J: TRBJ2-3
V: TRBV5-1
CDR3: CASSSGTSGGADTQYF
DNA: TGCGCCAGCAGCTCCGGGACTAGCGGGGGGGCAGATACGCAGTATTTT

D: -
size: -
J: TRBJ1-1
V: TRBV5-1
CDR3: CASRGGGEGAEAFF
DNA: TGCGCCAGCAGGGGCGGGGGCGAAGGCGCTGAAGCTTTCTTT

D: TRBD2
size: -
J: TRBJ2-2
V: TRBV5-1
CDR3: CASSVPRERGTGELFF
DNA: TGCGCCAGCAGCGTCCCTCGGGAGCGGGGCACCGGGGAGCTGTTTTTT

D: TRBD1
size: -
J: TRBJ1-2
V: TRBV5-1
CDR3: CASSSLQGGYYGYTF
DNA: TGCGCCAGCAGCTCCTTACAGGGGGGCTACTATGGCTACACCTTC

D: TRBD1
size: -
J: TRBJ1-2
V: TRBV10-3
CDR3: CAIREDRGYGYTF
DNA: TGTGCCATCAGGGAAGACAGGGGGTATGGCTACACCTTC

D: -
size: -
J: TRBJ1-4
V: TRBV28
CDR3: CASSPRGATATNEKLFF
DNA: TGTGCCAGCAGTCCCCGTGGAGCAACTGCAACTAATGAAAAACTGTTTTTT

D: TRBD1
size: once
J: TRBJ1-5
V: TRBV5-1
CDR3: CASSLGQGGNQPQHF
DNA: TGCGCCAGCAGCCTTGGACAGGGTGGCAATCAGCCCCAGCATTTT

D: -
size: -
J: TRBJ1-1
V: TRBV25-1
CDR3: CASSARTPNTEAFF
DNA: TGTGCCAGCAGTGCGAGGACTCCGAACACTGAAGCTTTCTTT